The rows below give T cell receptor beta chains drawn from one sample of a study of cytotoxic CD8 clonotypes in ibrutinib-treated CLL. Assay used: immunoSEQ multiplex PCR; TCRdb lists only in-frame clones, some missing. The sample includes some 310,000 clones, approximately 80% of them seen just once. The sequencing here drew on PBMCs, taken before ibrutinib treatment. The receptors originated from a human donor with chronic lymphocytic leukemia. Each CDR3 is given with its conserved first and last residue. The D gene is left open where the match is weak. Clone sizes are given selectively: once, few, many, or a class where the clone is expanded.

>NA|NA|TRBJ1-2|TRBV30
CAWSRGAGGYTF
>NA|NA|TRBJ1-4|TRBV11-2
CASSFVTSDRPIAEKLFF
>NA|NA|TRBJ2-1|TRBV19
CASSYGSSYNEQFF
>TRBD1|NA|TRBJ2-7|TRBV29-1
CSVGQGGDEQYF
>TRBD2|once|TRBJ2-7|TRBV5-4
CASSTPVAGGLYEQYF
>NA|NA|TRBJ1-1|TRBV11-2
CASSFSGGNTEAFF
>NA|NA|TRBJ2-1|TRBV25-1
CASSEVGGQTYNEQFF
>NA|NA|TRBJ1-4|TRBV23-1
CASSRNHGPREKLFF
>NA|once|TRBJ2-1|TRBV28
CASSLQGGTLGQFF
>NA|NA|TRBJ2-7|TRBV30
CAWSRGALDEQYF
>NA|once|TRBJ1-2|TRBV6-1
CASSEFGQKARGYTF
>NA|few|TRBJ2-7|TRBV19
CASSILGSSYEQYF
>TRBD2|once|TRBJ2-3|TRBV4-2
CASSRGRTGGTDTQYF